What follows describes a single T cell receptor (beta chain). Its specificity is unknown. TCRdb keeps only in-frame clones here, not all; method: immunoSEQ multiplex PCR. This table has 110,000 or so clones, around 89% appearing once. These data originate in a study of T cell responses to AZD1222 COVID-19 vaccine. Study observations and caveats: Repertoires were sampled only after the peak T cell response. Clonal diversity may have been underestimated, and the donors were mostly white British, with more females than males.

The sample consisted of peripheral blood, taken 28 days after the second AZD1222 dose. This receptor was identified in an adult who received the AZD1222 COVID-19 vaccine.

The CDR3 loop reads CASSKVMRDSYNSPLHF. As DNA, the CDR3 is TGTGCCAGCAGCAAGGTCATGAGAGACTCCTATAATTCACCCCTCCACTTT. The V call is TRBV7-8, the J call TRBJ1-6; no reliable D call. The germline V gene has CDR1 SGHVS and CDR2 FQNEAQ. The CDR3 runs to 17 residues. Trimming removed 5 bases from V and 0 bases from J, with 14 bases in between.